This is a list of T cell receptor beta chains from one sample in a study of cytomegalovirus exposure and HLA in healthy donors. Assay: immunoSEQ multiplex PCR; the TCRdb copy retains only in-frame clones and omits some. Among 76,000 or so clones listed, 79% were seen once. Sequenced material: PBMCs. The receptors were gathered from a man aged 25-45 years in good health and CMV-seronegative. The CDR3 runs from the conserved cysteine through the conserved F or W. The D gene is left open where the match is weak. Clone size is stated in some rows and not others, as once, few, many or a class when expanded.

DNA: TGTGCCAGCAGCCCAGGGTTCATAGACACCGGGGAGCTGTTTTTT; CDR3: CASSPGFIDTGELFF; size: NA; J: TRBJ2-2; D: NA; V: TRBV4-2
DNA: TGTGCCAGCAGCCCACTGGATACGCAGTATTTT; CDR3: CASSPLDTQYF; size: NA; J: TRBJ2-3; D: NA; V: TRBV7-2
DNA: TGTGCCAGCAGTGCTAGAAGGCGCAATGAGCAGTTCTTC; CDR3: CASSARRRNEQFF; size: NA; J: TRBJ2-1; D: NA; V: TRBV6-5
DNA: TGTACCAGCAGCCGTTCCCGGAGCGGAGAGACCCAGTACTTC; CDR3: CTSSRSRSGETQYF; size: NA; J: TRBJ2-5; D: NA; V: TRBV7-2
DNA: TGTGCCAGCAGGGGACGGGACAGGGACTATGGCTACACCTTC; CDR3: CASRGRDRDYGYTF; size: NA; J: TRBJ1-2; D: TRBD1; V: TRBV27
DNA: TGTGCCAGCTCACCAGGGACAGGGGTGACTGAAGCTTTCTTT; CDR3: CASSPGTGVTEAFF; size: NA; J: TRBJ1-1; D: TRBD1; V: TRBV18
DNA: TGTGCCAGCAGTTCCAGATTAGAGACCCAGTACTTC; CDR3: CASSSRLETQYF; size: NA; J: TRBJ2-5; D: NA; V: TRBV6-5
DNA: TGTGCCAGCAGCTTCGCCCGGGAAAAACTGTTTTTT; CDR3: CASSFAREKLFF; size: NA; J: TRBJ1-4; D: NA; V: TRBV7-9
DNA: TGTGCCTGGAGTCCGGACAGGTTCCGTTCACCCCTCCACTTT; CDR3: CAWSPDRFRSPLHF; size: NA; J: TRBJ1-6; D: TRBD1; V: TRBV30
DNA: TGTGCCAGCAGTGGCCAGGGAGATACGCAGTATTTT; CDR3: CASSGQGDTQYF; size: NA; J: TRBJ2-3; D: NA; V: TRBV27
DNA: TGTGCCAGCAGCCAAGGATCTGAGGGAAGATCACCCCTCCACTTT; CDR3: CASSQGSEGRSPLHF; size: few; J: TRBJ1-6; D: NA; V: TRBV4-2
DNA: TGTGCCAGCAGGATAACCGGGACAGGGGAAGGAGGGGAGCAGTACTTC; CDR3: CASRITGTGEGGEQYF; size: NA; J: TRBJ2-7; D: TRBD1; V: TRBV27
DNA: TGTGCCAGCAGTTCGAGGAGAAATCAGCCCCAGCATTTT; CDR3: CASSSRRNQPQHF; size: few; J: TRBJ1-5; D: NA; V: TRBV6-5
DNA: TGTGCCAGTAGTATCTCCACCCGGACTCATCAGCCCCAGCATTTT; CDR3: CASSISTRTHQPQHF; size: NA; J: TRBJ1-5; D: NA; V: TRBV19
DNA: TGTGCCTGGGACAGGGGGAGGGCAGATACGCAGTATTTT; CDR3: CAWDRGRADTQYF; size: NA; J: TRBJ2-3; D: TRBD1; V: TRBV30
DNA: TGTGCCAGCAGACCAGGAACTCTTATATCCAATGAGCAGTTCTTC; CDR3: CASRPGTLISNEQFF; size: NA; J: TRBJ2-1; D: NA; V: TRBV28
DNA: TGCAGCGTTGAAGACAGCTCCTACAATGAGCAGTTCTTC; CDR3: CSVEDSSYNEQFF; size: NA; J: TRBJ2-1; D: NA; V: TRBV29-1
DNA: TGCGCCAGCAGCCTCTGGGGCTCGAACACTGAAGCTTTCTTT; CDR3: CASSLWGSNTEAFF; size: NA; J: TRBJ1-1; D: NA; V: TRBV4-1
DNA: TGTGCCAGCAGTTGGGCAGGGGCCGGGGAGCTGTTTTTT; CDR3: CASSWAGAGELFF; size: NA; J: TRBJ2-2; D: NA; V: TRBV6-6
DNA: TGTGCCAGCAGCTCCTCCGATGAGCAGTTCTTC; CDR3: CASSSSDEQFF; size: NA; J: TRBJ2-1; D: NA; V: TRBV7-9
DNA: TGTGCCAGCAGCTTGGGACTTCTTAGCTCCTACGAGCAGTACTTC; CDR3: CASSLGLLSSYEQYF; size: NA; J: TRBJ2-7; D: NA; V: TRBV9
DNA: TGTGCCTCCTTTCCCTCTGGAAACACCATATATTTT; CDR3: CASFPSGNTIYF; size: NA; J: TRBJ1-3; D: NA; V: TRBV7-9
DNA: TGTGCCAGCAGCCGCAGCGGGGTCGAGCAGTACTTC; CDR3: CASSRSGVEQYF; size: NA; J: TRBJ2-7; D: TRBD2; V: TRBV7-9
DNA: TGTGCCTGGAGCCAGGGGGCCTGTGGCTACACCTTC; CDR3: CAWSQGACGYTF; size: NA; J: TRBJ1-2; D: TRBD1; V: TRBV30
DNA: TGTGCCAGCAGCTCTCTCTACGACTTCACAGATACGCAGTATTTT; CDR3: CASSSLYDFTDTQYF; size: NA; J: TRBJ2-3; D: NA; V: TRBV7-9
DNA: TGTGCCAGCAGCTTCCAAAACAATCAGCCCCAGCATTTT; CDR3: CASSFQNNQPQHF; size: NA; J: TRBJ1-5; D: NA; V: TRBV7-2
DNA: TGTGCCAGCAGGAAGGAGGGCTATGGCGAGCAGTACTTC; CDR3: CASRKEGYGEQYF; size: NA; J: TRBJ2-7; D: NA; V: TRBV2
DNA: TGTGCCAGCTCACCCGGACCGGGGTCTGGGGCCAACGTCCTGACTTTC; CDR3: CASSPGPGSGANVLTF; size: NA; J: TRBJ2-6; D: NA; V: TRBV18
DNA: TGTGCCAGTAGTGCCCTACACAGCTCCCTCTCCTACGAGCAGTACTTC; CDR3: CASSALHSSLSYEQYF; size: NA; J: TRBJ2-7; D: NA; V: TRBV19
DNA: TGTTCCAGCAGATCCGGGACAGGGGCCACCGGGGAGCTGTTTTTT; CDR3: CSSRSGTGATGELFF; size: NA; J: TRBJ2-2; D: TRBD1; V: TRBV7-9
DNA: TGCCCCAGCAGCTTAAGGACAGATTCCACAGATACGCAGTATTTT; CDR3: CPSSLRTDSTDTQYF; size: NA; J: TRBJ2-3; D: NA; V: TRBV5-1
DNA: TGTGCCAGCAGCAGGGGAGGCTCCTACAATGAGCAGTTCTTC; CDR3: CASSRGGSYNEQFF; size: few; J: TRBJ2-1; D: NA; V: TRBV7-6
DNA: TGTGCCAGCTCACCCGGCAGGGGGAGTGAAAAACTGTTTTTT; CDR3: CASSPGRGSEKLFF; size: few; J: TRBJ1-4; D: TRBD1; V: TRBV18
DNA: TGTGCCAGCAGTGCGGGAGGGATGGTAGGTGGCTACCCCTTC; CDR3: CASSAGGMVGGYPF; size: NA; J: TRBJ1-2; D: NA; V: TRBV2
DNA: TGTGCCAGCAGTTTCGGGACAGGGGACTATGGCTACACCTTC; CDR3: CASSFGTGDYGYTF; size: few; J: TRBJ1-2; D: TRBD1; V: TRBV27
DNA: TGTGCCAGCATCCTAGGGGGACTAATGAACACTGAAGCTTTCTTT; CDR3: CASILGGLMNTEAFF; size: few; J: TRBJ1-1; D: NA; V: TRBV6-5
DNA: TGTGCCAGCAGCGGGGTGGGGCTGAACACCGGGGAGCTGTTTTTT; CDR3: CASSGVGLNTGELFF; size: NA; J: TRBJ2-2; D: NA; V: TRBV7-3
DNA: TGTGCCAGCAGCTTGGGGAGCTGGGATGGCTACACCTTC; CDR3: CASSLGSWDGYTF; size: NA; J: TRBJ1-2; D: NA; V: TRBV5-6
DNA: TGTGCCAGCAGCTGGGCCGTCTACAATGAGCAGTTCTTC; CDR3: CASSWAVYNEQFF; size: NA; J: TRBJ2-1; D: NA; V: TRBV5-6
DNA: TGTGCCAGCAGTGTTATTGCAACTAATGAAAAACTGTTTTTT; CDR3: CASSVIATNEKLFF; size: few; J: TRBJ1-4; D: NA; V: TRBV2
DNA: TGTGCCAGCAGTTTATGGGCAGATAGCAATCAGCCCCAGCATTTT; CDR3: CASSLWADSNQPQHF; size: NA; J: TRBJ1-5; D: NA; V: TRBV27
DNA: TGTGCCAGCAGCGTAGCGGGTGTCGCCTTAGATACGCAGTATTTT; CDR3: CASSVAGVALDTQYF; size: NA; J: TRBJ2-3; D: NA; V: TRBV9